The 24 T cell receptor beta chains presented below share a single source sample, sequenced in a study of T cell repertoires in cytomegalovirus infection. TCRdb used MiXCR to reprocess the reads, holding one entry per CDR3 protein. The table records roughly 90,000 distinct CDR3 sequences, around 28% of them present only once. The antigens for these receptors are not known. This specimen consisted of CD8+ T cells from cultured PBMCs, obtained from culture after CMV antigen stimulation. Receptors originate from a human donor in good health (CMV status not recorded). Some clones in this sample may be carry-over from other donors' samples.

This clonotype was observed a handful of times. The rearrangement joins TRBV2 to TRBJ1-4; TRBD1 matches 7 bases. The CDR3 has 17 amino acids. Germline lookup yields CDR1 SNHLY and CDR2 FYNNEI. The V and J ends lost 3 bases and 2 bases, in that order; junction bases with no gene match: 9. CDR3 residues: CASSDEGAFGTNEKLFF. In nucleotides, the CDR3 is TGTGCCAGCAGTGATGAGGGGGCTTTTGGTACTAATGAAAAACTGTTTTTT.

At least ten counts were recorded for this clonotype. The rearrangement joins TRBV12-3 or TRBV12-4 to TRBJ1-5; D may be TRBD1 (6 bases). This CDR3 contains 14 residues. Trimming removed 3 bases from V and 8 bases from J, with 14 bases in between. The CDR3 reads CASSFTGSWEPQHF. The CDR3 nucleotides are TGTGCCAGCAGTTTTACAGGGAGTTGGGAGCCCCAGCATTTT.

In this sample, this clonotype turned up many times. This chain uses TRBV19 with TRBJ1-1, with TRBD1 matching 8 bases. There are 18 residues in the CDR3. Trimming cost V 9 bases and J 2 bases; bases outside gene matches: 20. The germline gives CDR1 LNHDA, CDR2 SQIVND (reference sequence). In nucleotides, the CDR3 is TGTGCCAGCGGACCGGGACAGGTCAGGTTGGGGGGCAACACTGAAGCTTTCTTT. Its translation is CASGPGQVRLGGNTEAFF.

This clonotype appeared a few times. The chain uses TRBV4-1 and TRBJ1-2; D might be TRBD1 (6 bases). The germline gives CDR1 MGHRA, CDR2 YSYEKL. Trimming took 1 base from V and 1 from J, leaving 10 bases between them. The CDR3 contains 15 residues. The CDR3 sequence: CASSQVRTVNYGYTF. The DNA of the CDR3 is TGCGCCAGCAGCCAAGTTAGGACAGTTAACTATGGCTACACCTTC.

CDR3 loop: CASKRLADWTDTQYF. CDR3 in DNA: TGTGCCAGTAAGCGGCTAGCGGACTGGACAGATACGCAGTATTTT. V is TRBV19 and J is TRBJ2-3; TRBD2 agrees at 7 bases. The CDR3 consists of 15 residues. Trimming took 7 bases from V and 3 from J; bases not matched to a gene: 10. Looked up from germline, CDR1 is LNHDA and CDR2 is SQIVND (reference sequence).

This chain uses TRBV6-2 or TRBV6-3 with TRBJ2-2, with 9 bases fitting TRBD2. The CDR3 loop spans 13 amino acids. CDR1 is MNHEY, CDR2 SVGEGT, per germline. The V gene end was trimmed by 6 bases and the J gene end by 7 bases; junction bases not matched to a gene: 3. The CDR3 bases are TGTGCCAGCAGGCCGACTAGCGGCGGGGAGCTGTTTTTT. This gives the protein CASRPTSGGELFF.

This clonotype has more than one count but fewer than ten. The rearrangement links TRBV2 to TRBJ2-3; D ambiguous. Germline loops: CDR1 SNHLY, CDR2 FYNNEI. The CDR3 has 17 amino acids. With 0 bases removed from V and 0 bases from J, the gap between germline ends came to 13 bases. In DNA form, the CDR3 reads TGTGCCAGCAGTGAAGCGCTTCTGGGAATTAGCACAGATACGCAGTATTTT. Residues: CASSEALLGISTDTQYF.

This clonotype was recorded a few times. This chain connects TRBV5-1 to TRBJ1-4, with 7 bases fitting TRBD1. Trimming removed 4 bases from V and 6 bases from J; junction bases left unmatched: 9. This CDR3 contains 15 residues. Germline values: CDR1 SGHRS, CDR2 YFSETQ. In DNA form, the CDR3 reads TGCGCCAGCAGCCGGGAAGGGGGCGTTCATGAAAAACTGTTTTTT. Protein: CASSREGGVHEKLFF.

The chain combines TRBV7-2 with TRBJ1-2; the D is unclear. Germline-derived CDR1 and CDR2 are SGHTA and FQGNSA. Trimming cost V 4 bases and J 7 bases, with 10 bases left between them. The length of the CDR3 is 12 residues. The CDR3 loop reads CASSSRTTGYTF. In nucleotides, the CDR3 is TGTGCCAGCAGCTCCAGAACTACTGGCTACACCTTC. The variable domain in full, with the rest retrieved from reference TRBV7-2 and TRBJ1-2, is GAGVSQSPSNKVTEKGKDVELRCDPISGHTALYWYRQSLGQGLEFLIYFQGNSAPDKSGLPSDRFSAERTGGSVSTLTIQRTQQEDSAVYLCASSSRTTGYTFGSGTRLTVV.

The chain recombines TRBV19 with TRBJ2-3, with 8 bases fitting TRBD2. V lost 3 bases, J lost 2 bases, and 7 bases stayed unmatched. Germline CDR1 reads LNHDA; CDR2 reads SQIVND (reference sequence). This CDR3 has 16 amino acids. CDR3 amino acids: CASSMGSGGLTDTQYF. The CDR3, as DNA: TGTGCCAGTAGTATGGGAAGCGGGGGCCTCACAGATACGCAGTATTTT.

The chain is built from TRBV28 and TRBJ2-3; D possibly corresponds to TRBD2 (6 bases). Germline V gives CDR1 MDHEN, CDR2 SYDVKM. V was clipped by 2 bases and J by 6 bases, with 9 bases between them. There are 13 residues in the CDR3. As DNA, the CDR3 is TGTGCCAGCAGTTTAACCCGGGGGGATACGCAGTATTTT. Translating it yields CASSLTRGDTQYF.

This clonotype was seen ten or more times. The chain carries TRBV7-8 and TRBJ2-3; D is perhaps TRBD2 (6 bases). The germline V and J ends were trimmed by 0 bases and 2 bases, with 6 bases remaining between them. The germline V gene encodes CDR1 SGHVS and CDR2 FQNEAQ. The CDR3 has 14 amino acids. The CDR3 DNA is TGTGCCAGCAGCTTAGCACTAGCCACAGATACGCAGTATTTT. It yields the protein CASSLALATDTQYF.

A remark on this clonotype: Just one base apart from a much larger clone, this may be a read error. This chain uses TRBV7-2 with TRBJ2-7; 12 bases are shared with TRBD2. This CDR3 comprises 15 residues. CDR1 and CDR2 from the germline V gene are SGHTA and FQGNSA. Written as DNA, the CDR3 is TGTGCCAGCAGGCTAGGACTAGCGGGGTCCTACGGGCAGTACTTC. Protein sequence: CASRLGLAGSYGQYF.

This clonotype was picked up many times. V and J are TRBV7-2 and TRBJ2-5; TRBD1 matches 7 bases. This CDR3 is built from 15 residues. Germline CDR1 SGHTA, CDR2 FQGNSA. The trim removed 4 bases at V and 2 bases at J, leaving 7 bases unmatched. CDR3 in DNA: TGTGCCAGCAGCTCACACAAGGGACAGCAAGAGACCCAGTACTTC. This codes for CASSSHKGQQETQYF. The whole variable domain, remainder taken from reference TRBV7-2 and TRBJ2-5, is GAGVSQSPSNKVTEKGKDVELRCDPISGHTALYWYRQSLGQGLEFLIYFQGNSAPDKSGLPSDRFSAERTGGSVSTLTIQRTQQEDSAVYLCASSSHKGQQETQYFGPGTRLLVL.

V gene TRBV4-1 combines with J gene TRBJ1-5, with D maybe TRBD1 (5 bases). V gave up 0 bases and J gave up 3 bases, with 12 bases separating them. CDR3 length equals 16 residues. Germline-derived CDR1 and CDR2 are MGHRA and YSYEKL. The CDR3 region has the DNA TGCGCCAGCAGCCAAGAATCAGGGTTGAACAATCAGCCCCAGCATTTT. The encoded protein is CASSQESGLNNQPQHF.

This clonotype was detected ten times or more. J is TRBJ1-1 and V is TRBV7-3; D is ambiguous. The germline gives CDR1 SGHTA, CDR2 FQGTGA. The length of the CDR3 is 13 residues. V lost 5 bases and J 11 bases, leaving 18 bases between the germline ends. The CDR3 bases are TGTGCCAGCAGCCCGCACGGTTCTTTGGATGCTTTCTTT. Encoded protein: CASSPHGSLDAFF. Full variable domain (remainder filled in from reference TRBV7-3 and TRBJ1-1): GAGVSQTPSNKVTEKGKYVELRCDPISGHTALYWYRQSLGQGPEFLIYFQGTGAADDSGLPNDRFFAVRPEGSVSTLKIQRTERGDSAVYLCASSPHGSLDAFFGQGTRLTVV.

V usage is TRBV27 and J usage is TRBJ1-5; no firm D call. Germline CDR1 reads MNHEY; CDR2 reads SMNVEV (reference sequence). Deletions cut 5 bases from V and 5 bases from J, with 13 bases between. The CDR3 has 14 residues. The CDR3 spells CASSPKRGYQPQHF. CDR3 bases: TGTGCCAGCAGTCCGAAACGAGGTTATCAGCCCCAGCATTTT.

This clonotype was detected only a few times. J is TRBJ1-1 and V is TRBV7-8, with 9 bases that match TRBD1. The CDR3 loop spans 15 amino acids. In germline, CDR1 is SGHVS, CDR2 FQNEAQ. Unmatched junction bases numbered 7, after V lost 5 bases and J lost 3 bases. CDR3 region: CASSTPQGADTEAFF. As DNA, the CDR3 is TGTGCCAGCAGCACTCCACAGGGGGCGGACACTGAAGCTTTCTTT.

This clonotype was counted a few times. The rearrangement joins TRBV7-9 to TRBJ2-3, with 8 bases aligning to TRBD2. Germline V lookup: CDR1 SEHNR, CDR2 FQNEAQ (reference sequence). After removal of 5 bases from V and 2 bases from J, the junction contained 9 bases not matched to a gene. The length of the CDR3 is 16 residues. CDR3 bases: TGTGCCAGCAGCCCGAGCGGGGGACTACCCACAGATACGCAGTATTTT. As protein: CASSPSGGLPTDTQYF.

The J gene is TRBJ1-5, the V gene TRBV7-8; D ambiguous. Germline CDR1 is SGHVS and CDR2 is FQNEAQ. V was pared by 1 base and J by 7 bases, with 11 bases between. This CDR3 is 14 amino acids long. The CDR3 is CASSLGEVSQPQHF. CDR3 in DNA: TGTGCCAGCAGCTTAGGGGAGGTCAGCCAGCCCCAGCATTTT.

CDR3 nucleotides: TGTGCCAGCAGCCAAGATCTGTCGGCGGGGGGGGCAGATACGCAGTATTTT. The encoded protein is CASSQDLSAGGADTQYF. The chain employs TRBV3-1 and TRBJ2-3; 9 bases are shared with TRBD2. V trimming: 0 bases; J trimming: 4 bases; junction bases outside the gene matches: 8. Per germline, CDR1 LGHDT and CDR2 YNNKEL (reference sequence). The CDR3 contains 17 residues.

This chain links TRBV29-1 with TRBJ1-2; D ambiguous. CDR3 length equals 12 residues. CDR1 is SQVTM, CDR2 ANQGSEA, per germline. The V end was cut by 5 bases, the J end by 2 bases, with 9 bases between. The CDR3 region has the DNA TGCAGCGTTAACGACCGAAACTATGGCTACACCTTC. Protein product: CSVNDRNYGYTF.

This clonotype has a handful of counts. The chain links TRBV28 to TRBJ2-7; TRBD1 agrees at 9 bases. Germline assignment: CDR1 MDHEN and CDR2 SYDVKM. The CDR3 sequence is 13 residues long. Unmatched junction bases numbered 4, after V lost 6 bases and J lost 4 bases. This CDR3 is CASRRDRVYEQYF. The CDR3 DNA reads TGTGCCAGCAGACGGGACAGGGTTTACGAGCAGTACTTC.

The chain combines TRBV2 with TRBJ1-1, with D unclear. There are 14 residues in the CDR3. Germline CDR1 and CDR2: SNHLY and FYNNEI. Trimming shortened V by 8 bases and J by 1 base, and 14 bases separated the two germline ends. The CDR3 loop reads CASQPWKGNTEAFF. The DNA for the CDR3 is TGTGCCAGCCAACCCTGGAAGGGGAACACTGAAGCTTTCTTT. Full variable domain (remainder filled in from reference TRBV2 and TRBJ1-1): EPEVTQTPSHQVTQMGQEVILRCVPISNHLYFYWYRQILGQKVEFLVSFYNNEISEKSEIFDDQFSVERPDGSNFTLKIRSTKLEDSAMYFCASQPWKGNTEAFFGQGTRLTVV.